This T cell receptor (beta chain) derives from a study of T-cell memory formation after mild COVID-19. This clonotype was seen repeatedly, ten times or more. An end of the junction differs from the germline gene, which may be a read error. Germline CDR1 reads SGHRS; CDR2 reads YFSETQ. The CDR3 extends over 14 amino acids. TCRdb re-called the 5' RACE reads through MiXCR, storing one row per CDR3 protein. Altogether 110,000 to 150,000 distinct CDR3 sequences are present, around 14% being singletons, with the ten largest covering 28%. The origin of this receptor is an adult woman who had mild COVID-19 (a few samples of this study predate the infection). Cell type and time point are not known. The chain uses TRBV5-1 and TRBJ2-7; TRBD1 agrees at 9 bases. Material: PBMCs or a T cell subset sorted from them (not recorded which). CDR3 DNA: TGTGCCAGCAGCTTGGGGACAGGGACCTACGAGCAGTACTTC. It encodes CASSLGTGTYEQYF.